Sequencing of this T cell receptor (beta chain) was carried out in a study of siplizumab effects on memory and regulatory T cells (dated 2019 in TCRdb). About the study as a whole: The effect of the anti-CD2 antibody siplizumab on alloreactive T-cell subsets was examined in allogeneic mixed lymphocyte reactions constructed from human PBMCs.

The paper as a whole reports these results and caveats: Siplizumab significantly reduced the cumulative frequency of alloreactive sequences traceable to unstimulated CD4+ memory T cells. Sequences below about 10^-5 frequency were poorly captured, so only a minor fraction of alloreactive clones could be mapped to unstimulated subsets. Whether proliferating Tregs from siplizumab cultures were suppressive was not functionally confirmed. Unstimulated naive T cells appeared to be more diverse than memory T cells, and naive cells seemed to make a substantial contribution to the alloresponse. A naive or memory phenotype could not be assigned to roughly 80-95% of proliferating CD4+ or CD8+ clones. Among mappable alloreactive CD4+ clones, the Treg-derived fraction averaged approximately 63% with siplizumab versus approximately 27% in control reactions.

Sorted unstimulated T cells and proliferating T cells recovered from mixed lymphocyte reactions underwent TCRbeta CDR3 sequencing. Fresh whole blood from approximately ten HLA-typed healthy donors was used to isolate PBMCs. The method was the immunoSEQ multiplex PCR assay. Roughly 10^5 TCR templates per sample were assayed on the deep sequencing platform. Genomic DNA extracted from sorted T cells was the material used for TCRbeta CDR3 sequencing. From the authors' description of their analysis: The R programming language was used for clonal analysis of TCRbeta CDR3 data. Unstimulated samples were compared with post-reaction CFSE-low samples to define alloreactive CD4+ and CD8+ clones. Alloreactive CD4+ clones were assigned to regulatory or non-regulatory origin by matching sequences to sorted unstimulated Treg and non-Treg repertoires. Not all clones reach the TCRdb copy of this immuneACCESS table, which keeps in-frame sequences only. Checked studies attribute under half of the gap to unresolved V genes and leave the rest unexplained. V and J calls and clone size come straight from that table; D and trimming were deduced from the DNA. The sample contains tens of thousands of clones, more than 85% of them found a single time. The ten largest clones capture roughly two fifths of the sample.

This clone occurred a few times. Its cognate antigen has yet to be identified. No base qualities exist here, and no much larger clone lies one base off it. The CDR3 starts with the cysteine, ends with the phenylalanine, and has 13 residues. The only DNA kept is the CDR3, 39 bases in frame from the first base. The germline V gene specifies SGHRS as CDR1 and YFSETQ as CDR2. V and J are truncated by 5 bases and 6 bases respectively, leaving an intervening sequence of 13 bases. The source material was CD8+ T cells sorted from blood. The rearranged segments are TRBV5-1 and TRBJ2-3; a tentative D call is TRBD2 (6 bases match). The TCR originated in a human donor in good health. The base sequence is TGCGCCAGCAGTGTGGGGGAGGAGGATACGCAGTATTTT. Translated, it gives CASSVGEEDTQYF.